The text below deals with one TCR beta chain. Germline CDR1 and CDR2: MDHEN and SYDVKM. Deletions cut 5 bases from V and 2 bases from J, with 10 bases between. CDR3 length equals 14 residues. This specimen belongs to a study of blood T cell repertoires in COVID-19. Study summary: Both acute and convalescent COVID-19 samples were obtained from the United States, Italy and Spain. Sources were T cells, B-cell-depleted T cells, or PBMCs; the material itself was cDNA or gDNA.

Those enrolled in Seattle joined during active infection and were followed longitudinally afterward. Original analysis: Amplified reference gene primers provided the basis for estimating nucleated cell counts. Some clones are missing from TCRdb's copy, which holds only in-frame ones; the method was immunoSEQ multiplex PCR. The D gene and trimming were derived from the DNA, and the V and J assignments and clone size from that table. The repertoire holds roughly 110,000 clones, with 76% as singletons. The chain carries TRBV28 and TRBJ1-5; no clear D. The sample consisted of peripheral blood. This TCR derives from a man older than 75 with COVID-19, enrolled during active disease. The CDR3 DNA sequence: TGTGCCAGCAGTCCTCCGCGGGGCAATCAGCCCCAGCATTTT. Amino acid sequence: CASSPPRGNQPQHF.